A single sample gave rise to the 19 T cell receptor beta chains below, sequenced in a study of T-cell reconstitution after alpha-beta-depleted transplantation in children. Library preparation (for TCRbeta) was performed with unique molecular identifiers. TCRdb passed the PCR reads through MiXCR, listing each CDR3 protein once. The sample has fewer than 550,000 distinct CDR3 sequences; 16% are singletons. Here the sequenced sample was PBMCs, mostly from graft donor cells, taken 360 days after TCRalphabeta/CD19-depleted stem cell transplant. These receptors were taken from a boy under two years old who had a stem cell transplant for Wiskott-Aldrich syndrome, so the T cells may come from the graft donor.

A few counts support this clonotype. The chain joins TRBV24-1 to TRBJ2-1, with TRBD1 as a possible D gene (5 bases). This CDR3 is built from 13 residues. CDR1 and CDR2 from the germline V gene are KGHDR and SFDVKD. V was pared by 9 bases and J by 4 bases, with 12 bases between. CDR3 sequence (DNA): TGTGCCACCGGGGCTACCCTTTACAATGAGCAGTTCTTC. Encoded protein: CATGATLYNEQFF.

J is TRBJ2-5 and V is TRBV3-1; no clear D. The V gene lost 0 bases and the J gene lost 2 bases, with 7 bases spanning the gap. Germline loops: CDR1 LGHDT, CDR2 YNNKEL (reference sequence). This CDR3 spans 14 amino acids. CDR3 residues: CASSQDWQQETQYF. The CDR3 DNA is TGTGCCAGCAGCCAAGACTGGCAGCAAGAGACCCAGTACTTC.

In this sample, this clonotype turned up a few times. The DNA for the CDR3 is TGTGCCAGCAGACATTTGCTAAGCACAGATACGCAGTATTTT. This sequence encodes CASRHLLSTDTQYF. This chain connects TRBV6-2 or TRBV6-3 to TRBJ2-3; D is undetermined. Germline lookup yields CDR1 MNHEY and CDR2 SVGEGT. V was clipped by 6 bases and J by 0 bases, with 10 bases between them. There are 14 residues in the CDR3.

This rearrangement joins TRBV14 to TRBJ2-1; 7 positions match TRBD2. The germline CDR1 and CDR2 sequences are SGHDN and FVKESK. The CDR3 is 17 amino acids. The V and J ends lost 1 base and 5 bases, in that order; junction bases with no gene match: 11. The CDR3 DNA reads as TGTGCCAGCAGCCAAGGACTATGGGGGGGGAGAAACAATGAGCAGTTCTTC. Encoded protein: CASSQGLWGGRNNEQFF.

The chain has TRBV12-3 or TRBV12-4 and TRBJ2-5, with D possibly being TRBD1 (5 bases). V shed 2 bases and J shed 2 bases, with 12 bases lying between them. CDR3 length: 15 amino acids. CDR3: CASSLRGAPQETQYF. The CDR3 DNA follows: TGTGCCAGCAGTTTAAGGGGTGCTCCTCAAGAGACCCAGTACTTC.

The chain is built from TRBV20-1 and TRBJ2-2, with D perhaps matching TRBD1 (5 bases). V gave up 0 bases and J gave up 5 bases, with 10 bases separating them. In germline, CDR1 is DFQATT, CDR2 SNEGSKA (reference sequence). The CDR3 is 14 amino acids. DNA of the CDR3: TGCAGTGCTAGAGAGGCAGGGTGGACCGGGGAGCTGTTTTTT. This sequence encodes CSAREAGWTGELFF.

The chain is built from TRBV4-1 and TRBJ2-2; 11 bases map to TRBD2. V lost 1 base and J lost 1; bases outside the gene matches: 2. This CDR3 has 17 amino acids. Germline V gene data show CDR1 as MGHRA and CDR2 as YSYEKL. The CDR3 reads CASSQGGLAGNTGELFF. The CDR3 DNA reads as TGCGCCAGCAGCCAAGGCGGACTAGCGGGGAACACCGGGGAGCTGTTTTTT.

This clonotype was counted at least ten times. V is TRBV12-3 or TRBV12-4 and J is TRBJ2-7; 8 bases align to TRBD2. V shed 7 bases and J 6 bases; nucleotides not matched to a gene: 11. The CDR3 totals 14 residues. CDR3 nucleotide sequence: TGTGCCAGCACCCCCGGGACTAGTATCTCCGAGCAGTACTTC. It is translated as CASTPGTSISEQYF.

At least ten counts were recorded for this clonotype. V gene TRBV12-3 or TRBV12-4 combines with J gene TRBJ1-5; TRBD1 matches at 11 bases. The CDR3 contains 14 residues. After removal of 5 bases from V and 7 bases from J, the junction contained 4 bases not matched to a gene. The CDR3 is CASSLGQGAQPQHF. The CDR3 DNA is TGTGCCAGCAGTCTCGGACAGGGGGCCCAGCCCCAGCATTTT.

The rearrangement links TRBV12-3 or TRBV12-4 to TRBJ2-6, with D perhaps matching TRBD2 (5 bases). V was pared by 7 bases and J by 0 bases, with 19 bases between. This CDR3 contains 18 residues. DNA of the CDR3: TGTGCCAGCACCACCTTAGGTTCGGGGATCTCTGGGGCCAACGTCCTGACTTTC. Translating gives CASTTLGSGISGANVLTF.

The rearrangement joins TRBV3-1 to TRBJ2-2, with D maybe TRBD2 (7 bases). This CDR3 has 16 residues. The germline V and J ends were trimmed by 6 bases and 0 bases, with 14 bases remaining between them. Germline loops: CDR1 LGHDT, CDR2 YNNKEL (reference sequence). The CDR3 loop reads CASRRGGPANTGELFF. The CDR3 DNA reads TGTGCCAGCAGAAGGGGGGGGCCAGCGAACACCGGGGAGCTGTTTTTT.

This clonotype appeared a few times. This sequence joins TRBV6-5 and TRBJ2-4; D is perhaps TRBD1 (5 bases). CDR3 length: 16 residues. Germline V CDR1 and CDR2: MNHEY, SVGAGI. Trimming took 3 bases from V and 0 from J, leaving 12 bases between them. The CDR3 DNA follows: TGTGCCAGCAGTTATGCCGACAGTATAGCCAAAAACATTCAGTACTTC. Protein sequence: CASSYADSIAKNIQYF.

V is TRBV27 and J is TRBJ2-3; 7 nucleotides match TRBD1. The CDR3 is 14 residues long. Germline V gene data show CDR1 as MNHEY and CDR2 as SMNVEV (reference sequence). The V gene end was trimmed by 3 bases and the J gene end by 6 bases; junction bases not matched to a gene: 6. The CDR3 sequence is CASSFRTGGDTQYF. The CDR3 DNA is TGTGCCAGCAGTTTTAGGACAGGTGGGGATACGCAGTATTTT.

V gene TRBV3-1 combines with J gene TRBJ2-1; unclear D gene. Trimming took off 4 bases at V and 10 bases at J, with 17 bases between the two ends. This CDR3 has 14 residues. The germline gives CDR1 LGHDT, CDR2 YNNKEL (reference sequence). CDR3 loop: CASSLMGGNGEQFF. The CDR3 DNA reads TGTGCCAGCAGCCTAATGGGCGGTAACGGGGAGCAGTTCTTC.

The J gene is TRBJ1-5, the V gene TRBV10-1, with D perhaps TRBD1 (6 bases). The ends were cut back, 6 bases at V and 5 bases at J, with 14 bases in the middle. Germline-derived CDR1 and CDR2 are WNHNN and SYGVQD (reference sequence). CDR3 length equals 14 residues. CDR3 DNA: TGCGCCAGCAGGAATACAGGGATGGATCAGCCCCAGCATTTT. As protein: CASRNTGMDQPQHF.

The chain has TRBV15 and TRBJ2-3; D is undetermined. Germline V lookup: CDR1 LNHNV, CDR2 YYDKDF (reference sequence). V was trimmed by 2 bases and J by 7 bases, leaving 10 bases between them. The CDR3 runs to 13 residues. DNA for the CDR3: TGTGCCACCAGCAGACCCCCGGGCCATACGCAGTATTTT. Its protein product is CATSRPPGHTQYF.

The genes are TRBV5-1 and TRBJ2-7, with 7 bases identical to TRBD2. CDR3 length equals 17 residues. Germline loops: CDR1 SGHRS, CDR2 YFSETQ. The V gene end was trimmed by 2 bases and the J gene end by 3 bases; junction bases not matched to a gene: 14. In DNA form, the CDR3 reads TGCGCCAGCAGCTTAAGGTCCGGGACTACCTCCCTCTACGAGCAGTACTTC. Translating it yields CASSLRSGTTSLYEQYF.

The chain links TRBV12-3 or TRBV12-4 to TRBJ2-7, with D possibly matching TRBD1 (5 bases). V shed 5 bases and J shed 3 bases, with 14 bases lying between them. The CDR3 has 14 residues. The CDR3 sequence: CASSQDTYLYEQYF. CDR3 in DNA: TGTGCCAGCAGTCAGGACACCTACCTCTACGAGCAGTACTTC.

The chain combines TRBV20-1 with TRBJ2-5; either TRBD1 or TRBD2 may fit D (5 bases each). The V end lost 6 bases, the J end lost 7 bases, and 18 bases lay between the germline ends. Germline V gene sequence: CDR1 DFQATT, CDR2 SNEGSKA (reference sequence). The CDR3 loop spans 13 amino acids. CDR3 sequence: CSASRGRKGTQYF. Written as DNA, the CDR3 is TGCAGTGCCTCACGGGGCCGTAAAGGGACCCAGTACTTC.